The sequence of this T cell receptor beta chain was determined in a study of blood T cell repertoires in COVID-19. The CDR3 has 13 amino acids. Trimming pared 2 bases from V and 2 bases from J, leaving 7 bases between. CDR1 and CDR2 from the germline V gene are MNHNS and SASEGT. As handled by the study authors: Scientists estimated how many nucleated cells there were by amplifying reference gene primers. Method: immunoSEQ multiplex PCR; TCRdb's copy keeps in-frame clones and lacks some. The V and J calls and clone size were taken over from that table, and D and trimming were inferred from the DNA. The top ten hold around 10% of the sample, which has under 80,000 clones, over 75% seen once.

Sequences were obtained from peripheral blood. The receptor was isolated from a man between 45 and 60 years old with acute or convalescent COVID-19. The rearrangement links TRBV6-1 to TRBJ2-7; D ambiguous. CDR3 region: CASSEQQTYEQYF. CDR3 DNA: TGTGCCAGCAGTGAACAACAGACCTACGAGCAGTACTTC.